A selection of T cell receptor beta chains follows, all from one sample in a study of T cell responses to AZD1222 COVID-19 vaccine. The table came from immunoSEQ multiplex PCR; TCRdb's copy has only in-frame clones and leaves some out. The table records 57,000 or so clones, around three quarters of them present only once. This specimen was peripheral blood, taken on day 0 of AZD1222 vaccination. The receptor source for this set is an adult in good health. CDR3s include the opening cysteine and the closing phenylalanine or tryptophan. D genes are given only for firm matches. Not all rows give a size; the values are once, few, many and, for expanded clones, a class.

size	V	D	J	CDR3	DNA
once	TRBV13	TRBD2	TRBJ2-7	CASSPSGGGSYEQYF	TGTGCCAGCAGCCCGAGCGGGGGGGGTTCCTACGAGCAGTACTTC
.	TRBV29-1	.	TRBJ1-2	CSVEDPLTNYGYTF	TGCAGCGTTGAAGACCCCCTTACCAACTATGGCTACACCTTC
.	TRBV14	.	TRBJ1-1	CASSQAGGSRNTEAFF	TGTGCCAGCAGCCAGGCCGGGGGGAGCAGGAACACTGAAGCTTTCTTT
.	TRBV5-5	TRBD2	TRBJ2-7	CASSLVRLVQAGIYEQYF	TGTGCCAGCAGCTTGGTGAGACTCGTCCAAGCGGGGATCTACGAGCAGTACTTC
.	TRBV4-1	.	TRBJ2-1	CASSQDLAGANEQFF	TGCGCCAGCAGCCAAGATCTGGCGGGCGCTAATGAGCAGTTCTTC
.	TRBV9	.	TRBJ2-1	CASSPLGGHGYNEQFF	TGTGCCAGCAGCCCGTTGGGGGGGCACGGCTACAATGAGCAGTTCTTC
few	TRBV7-6	.	TRBJ2-2	CASSLRGQGTGELFF	TGTGCCAGCAGCTTACGGGGGCAGGGGACCGGGGAGCTGTTTTTT
.	TRBV13	.	TRBJ2-7	CASSLRGGEQYF	TGTGCCAGCAGCCTCAGGGGCGGCGAGCAGTACTTC
.	TRBV18	.	TRBJ1-2	CASSPRGALDYGYTF	TGTGCCAGCTCACCACGAGGGGCTCTGGACTATGGCTACACCTTC
.	TRBV2	.	TRBJ2-2	CASSEPNTGELFF	TGTGCCAGCAGTGAACCGAACACCGGGGAGCTGTTTTTT
.	TRBV27	.	TRBJ2-2	CASTTDPGNTGELFF	TGTGCCAGCACCACCGATCCCGGGAACACCGGGGAGCTGTTTTTT
.	TRBV20-1	TRBD1	TRBJ2-2	CSASEDRGPSGELFF	TGCAGTGCTAGTGAGGACAGGGGGCCCAGCGGGGAGCTGTTTTTT
few	TRBV6-2/TRBV6-3	TRBD1	TRBJ2-7	CASSYAGGAYEQYF	TGTGCCAGCAGTTACGCAGGGGGCGCTTACGAGCAGTACTTC
.	TRBV11-2	.	TRBJ2-7	CASSLESGGVMYF	TGTGCCAGCAGCTTAGAATCAGGAGGGGTGATGTACTTC
.	TRBV18	TRBD1	TRBJ1-2	CASSVRQGNHGYTF	TGTGCCAGCTCAGTCCGACAGGGCAATCACGGCTACACCTTC
.	TRBV7-2	.	TRBJ2-5	CASSRGQTKETQYF	TGTGCCAGCAGCAGGGGCCAGACTAAAGAGACCCAGTACTTC
.	TRBV5-1	.	TRBJ2-2	CASSSRAANTGELFF	TGCGCCAGCAGCTCCCGGGCCGCGAACACCGGGGAGCTGTTTTTT
few	TRBV28	TRBD1	TRBJ1-2	CASSIGTVTYGYTF	TGTGCCAGCAGTATCGGGACAGTGACCTATGGCTACACCTTC
.	TRBV6-2/TRBV6-3	.	TRBJ1-5	CASSSRRVQGGNQPQHF	TGTGCCAGCAGTTCTCGAAGGGTACAGGGAGGCAATCAGCCCCAGCATTTT
.	TRBV7-2	.	TRBJ1-1	CASSLEGGRRTEAFF	TGTGCCAGCAGCCTAGAGGGGGGCCGGAGGACTGAAGCTTTCTTT
.	TRBV6-5	.	TRBJ2-7	CASSYSGYTYEQYF	TGTGCCAGCAGTTACTCTGGATACACCTACGAGCAGTACTTC
.	TRBV3-1/TRBV3-2	TRBD1	TRBJ2-7	CASSPSPGQGVIYEQYF	TGTGCCAGCAGCCCTTCCCCGGGACAGGGGGTAATATACGAGCAGTACTTC
.	TRBV7-2	.	TRBJ1-3	CASSSGPGNTIYF	TGTGCCAGCAGTTCCGGGCCTGGAAACACCATATATTTT
.	TRBV7-9	.	TRBJ2-3	CASSFEPGTGTDTQYF	TGTGCCAGCAGCTTCGAACCCGGGACGGGCACAGATACGCAGTATTTT
many	TRBV28	.	TRBJ2-1	CASMTSFYNEQFF	TGTGCCAGCATGACAAGTTTTTACAATGAGCAGTTCTTC